These T cell receptor beta chains were read from a single sample in a study of early T cells in non-severe SARS-CoV-2 infection. TCRdb reprocessed the 5' RACE reads with MiXCR, giving one entry per CDR3 protein. The repertoire consists of some 97,000 distinct CDR3 sequences, with 11% occurring once and the leading ten covering approximately 4.5%. The sequences come from whole blood, collected at baseline. These receptors came from an adult who was a healthcare worker with PCR-confirmed SARS-CoV-2 infection or an uninfected control (not recorded which). The CDR3 runs from the conserved cysteine through the conserved F or W. A D gene is named only where the DNA matches it firmly. For some rows the clone size is stated as once, few or many, or as a class when expanded; others skip it.

CDR3aa: CASSPPGLNNEQFF
CDR3nt: TGTGCCAGCAGCCCACCGGGACTTAACAATGAGCAGTTCTTC
j_gene: TRBJ2-1
v_gene: TRBV12-3/TRBV12-4
abundance: few
d_gene: -

CDR3aa: CSVPPNRTGEGNQPQHF
CDR3nt: TGCAGCGTTCCACCCAACCGTACGGGGGAGGGCAATCAGCCCCAGCATTTT
j_gene: TRBJ1-5
v_gene: TRBV29-1
abundance: few
d_gene: -

CDR3aa: CASSQAGERDTQYF
CDR3nt: TGTGCCAGCAGCCAAGCGGGAGAACGAGATACGCAGTATTTT
j_gene: TRBJ2-3
v_gene: TRBV3-2
abundance: few
d_gene: -

CDR3aa: CSARERRGSGDYEQYF
CDR3nt: TGCAGTGCTAGAGAGCGGCGAGGGAGCGGGGACTACGAGCAGTACTTC
j_gene: TRBJ2-7
v_gene: TRBV20-1
abundance: -
d_gene: TRBD2

CDR3aa: CSAEQDTQYF
CDR3nt: TGCAGTGCTGAACAAGATACGCAGTATTTT
j_gene: TRBJ2-3
v_gene: TRBV20-1
abundance: -
d_gene: -

CDR3aa: CASSSPAGGVLHYNEQFF
CDR3nt: TGTGCCAGCAGCTCGCCAGCGGGGGGGGTATTACATTACAATGAGCAGTTCTTC
j_gene: TRBJ2-1
v_gene: TRBV11-2
abundance: many
d_gene: TRBD2

CDR3aa: CASSLTRDQPQHF
CDR3nt: TGTGCCAGCAGTTTAACCCGCGATCAGCCCCAGCATTTT
j_gene: TRBJ1-5
v_gene: TRBV12-3/TRBV12-4
abundance: few
d_gene: -

CDR3aa: CASSQPLAGVTDTQYF
CDR3nt: TGTGCCAGCAGCCAACCCCTAGCGGGGGTAACAGATACGCAGTATTTT
j_gene: TRBJ2-3
v_gene: TRBV4-2
abundance: few
d_gene: TRBD2

CDR3aa: CASSLVGWLATNEQFF
CDR3nt: TGTGCCAGCAGCTTAGTAGGCTGGCTAGCGACCAATGAGCAGTTCTTC
j_gene: TRBJ2-1
v_gene: TRBV7-8
abundance: few
d_gene: -

CDR3aa: CASSQDRGGRNQIF
CDR3nt: TGTGCCAGCAGCCAAGATCGAGGGGGACGGAACCAAATCTTC
j_gene: TRBJ2-1
v_gene: TRBV3-1
abundance: -
d_gene: -

CDR3aa: CASSSTGTSGYEQYF
CDR3nt: TGTGCCAGCAGCTCTACCGGGACTAGCGGTTACGAGCAGTACTTC
j_gene: TRBJ2-7
v_gene: TRBV28
abundance: once
d_gene: TRBD2

CDR3aa: CASSRNLLGTYNEQFF
CDR3nt: TGTGCCAGCAGCCGAAATTTACTCGGGACCTACAATGAGCAGTTCTTC
j_gene: TRBJ2-1
v_gene: TRBV6-2/TRBV6-3
abundance: many
d_gene: -

CDR3aa: CASRRGTSTDTQYF
CDR3nt: TGTGCCAGCAGAAGGGGAACCAGCACAGATACGCAGTATTTT
j_gene: TRBJ2-3
v_gene: TRBV6-6
abundance: -
d_gene: -

CDR3aa: CASSPTSGSTGELFF
CDR3nt: TGCGCCAGCAGCCCGACTAGCGGGTCTACCGGGGAGCTGTTTTTT
j_gene: TRBJ2-2
v_gene: TRBV5-1
abundance: many
d_gene: TRBD2

CDR3aa: CARTGVDYGYTF
CDR3nt: TGTGCCAGGACAGGTGTGGACTATGGCTACACCTTC
j_gene: TRBJ1-2
v_gene: TRBV19
abundance: many
d_gene: -

CDR3aa: CASSGTGEETQYF
CDR3nt: TGTGCCAGCAGTGGGACAGGGGAAGAGACCCAGTACTTC
j_gene: TRBJ2-5
v_gene: TRBV2
abundance: -
d_gene: TRBD1

CDR3aa: CASSQVNEQYF
CDR3nt: TGTGCCAGCAGCCAAGTCAACGAGCAGTACTTC
j_gene: TRBJ2-7
v_gene: TRBV3-1
abundance: few
d_gene: -

CDR3aa: CASSLVARARLNEQFF
CDR3nt: TGTGCCAGCAGCTTAGTTGCGCGGGCCCGTCTCAATGAGCAGTTCTTC
j_gene: TRBJ2-1
v_gene: TRBV7-2
abundance: few
d_gene: -

CDR3aa: CASSLEPAQETQYF
CDR3nt: TGTGCCAGCAGCTTGGAACCAGCACAAGAGACCCAGTACTTC
j_gene: TRBJ2-5
v_gene: TRBV5-4
abundance: few
d_gene: -

CDR3aa: CASRGDLNTEAFF
CDR3nt: TGTGCCAGCCGGGGGGACTTGAACACTGAAGCTTTCTTT
j_gene: TRBJ1-1
v_gene: TRBV6-5
abundance: many
d_gene: -

CDR3aa: CASSTQSRERFTGNTIYF
CDR3nt: TGTGCCAGCAGCACCCAAAGCCGGGAGCGATTTACTGGAAACACCATATATTTT
j_gene: TRBJ1-3
v_gene: TRBV7-9
abundance: few
d_gene: -

CDR3aa: CASMRSRTGAYEQYF
CDR3nt: TGTGCCAGCATGAGGTCGAGGACAGGGGCCTACGAGCAGTACTTC
j_gene: TRBJ2-7
v_gene: TRBV6-1
abundance: -
d_gene: TRBD1

CDR3aa: CASSLGGGDNEQFF
CDR3nt: TGTGCCAGCAGCTTGGGCGGAGGGGACAATGAGCAGTTCTTC
j_gene: TRBJ2-1
v_gene: TRBV5-4
abundance: few
d_gene: -

CDR3aa: CASSQELGRLWNTIYF
CDR3nt: TGTGCCAGCAGCCAAGAATTAGGACGACTTTGGAACACCATATATTTT
j_gene: TRBJ1-3
v_gene: TRBV14
abundance: many
d_gene: -

CDR3aa: CASSFGDTFF
CDR3nt: TGTGCCAGCAGCTTTGGGGATACTTTCTTT
j_gene: TRBJ1-1
v_gene: TRBV5-5
abundance: -
d_gene: -

CDR3aa: CASSQCHMEGCNEQFF
CDR3nt: TGCGCCAGCAGTCAATGTCACATGGAAGGTTGCAATGAGCAGTTCTTC
j_gene: TRBJ2-1
v_gene: TRBV23-1
abundance: few
d_gene: -

CDR3aa: CASSLIVRETQYF
CDR3nt: TGTGCCAGCAGCTTAATAGTTCGGGAGACCCAGTACTTC
j_gene: TRBJ2-5
v_gene: TRBV11-2
abundance: -
d_gene: -

CDR3aa: CASTTGEYNYGYTF
CDR3nt: TGTGCCAGCACAACAGGGGAATATAACTATGGCTACACCTTC
j_gene: TRBJ1-2
v_gene: TRBV6-1
abundance: -
d_gene: TRBD1

CDR3aa: CASSLGTGSAYEQYF
CDR3nt: TGTGCCAGCAGTTTGGGGACAGGTTCGGCCTACGAGCAGTACTTC
j_gene: TRBJ2-7
v_gene: TRBV27
abundance: -
d_gene: TRBD1

CDR3aa: CASSGVGEDRDIQYF
CDR3nt: TGTGCCAGCAGTGGGGTAGGGGAGGATCGAGACATTCAGTACTTC
j_gene: TRBJ2-4
v_gene: TRBV2
abundance: few
d_gene: -

CDR3aa: CASSPSLAGGLSTDTQYF
CDR3nt: TGTGCCAGCAGCCCCAGCCTAGCGGGGGGCCTCAGCACAGATACGCAGTATTTT
j_gene: TRBJ2-3
v_gene: TRBV7-2
abundance: -
d_gene: TRBD2

CDR3aa: CASSSGLKKYEQFF
CDR3nt: TGTGCCAGCAGCAGTGGACTAAAAAAGTATGAGCAGTTCTTC
j_gene: TRBJ2-1
v_gene: TRBV9
abundance: many
d_gene: -

CDR3aa: CASSPYRSYGNTIYF
CDR3nt: TGTGCCAGCAGCCCGTACCGAAGTTATGGAAACACCATATATTTT
j_gene: TRBJ1-3
v_gene: TRBV7-9
abundance: many
d_gene: -

CDR3aa: CASSYWSGGAHNEQFF
CDR3nt: TGTGCCAGCAGTTACTGGTCGGGAGGGGCCCACAATGAGCAGTTCTTC
j_gene: TRBJ2-1
v_gene: TRBV6-2/TRBV6-3
abundance: few
d_gene: TRBD2

CDR3aa: CASRPAGDTQYF
CDR3nt: TGTGCCAGCAGACCAGCGGGAGATACGCAGTATTTT
j_gene: TRBJ2-3
v_gene: TRBV6-1
abundance: many
d_gene: -

CDR3aa: CAISEAGGQETQYF
CDR3nt: TGTGCCATCAGTGAGGCAGGGGGACAAGAGACCCAGTACTTC
j_gene: TRBJ2-5
v_gene: TRBV10-3
abundance: -
d_gene: TRBD1

CDR3aa: CASSLSPNSNQPQHF
CDR3nt: TGTGCCAGCAGTTTAAGCCCGAATAGCAATCAGCCCCAGCATTTT
j_gene: TRBJ1-5
v_gene: TRBV12-3/TRBV12-4
abundance: many
d_gene: -

CDR3aa: CASSSSRTPRSGANVLTF
CDR3nt: TGTGCCAGCAGCTCCTCCAGGACACCTCGTTCTGGGGCCAACGTCCTGACTTTC
j_gene: TRBJ2-6
v_gene: TRBV11-2
abundance: -
d_gene: -

CDR3aa: CASTQSGVSPLHF
CDR3nt: TGTGCCAGCACCCAAAGTGGGGTATCACCCCTCCACTTT
j_gene: TRBJ1-6
v_gene: TRBV11-2
abundance: few
d_gene: -

CDR3aa: CASSLPARRNTGELFF
CDR3nt: TGTGCCAGCAGCTTACCGGCTCGCCGGAACACCGGGGAGCTGTTTTTT
j_gene: TRBJ2-2
v_gene: TRBV7-2
abundance: -
d_gene: -

CDR3aa: CASSEVLKETQYF
CDR3nt: TGTGCCAGTTCAGAGGTCCTTAAAGAGACCCAGTACTTC
j_gene: TRBJ2-5
v_gene: TRBV28
abundance: few
d_gene: -

CDR3aa: CASSSTSAPSYEQYF
CDR3nt: TGTGCCAGCAGTTCGACTAGCGCCCCTTCCTACGAGCAGTACTTC
j_gene: TRBJ2-7
v_gene: TRBV12-3/TRBV12-4
abundance: -
d_gene: TRBD2

CDR3aa: CASSLGNPYEQYF
CDR3nt: TGTGCCAGCAGCTTGGGGAATCCCTACGAGCAGTACTTC
j_gene: TRBJ2-7
v_gene: TRBV5-8
abundance: -
d_gene: -

CDR3aa: CASSLELRQYGYTF
CDR3nt: TGTGCCAGCAGCTTAGAGTTGCGCCAGTATGGCTACACCTTC
j_gene: TRBJ1-2
v_gene: TRBV7-2
abundance: -
d_gene: -

CDR3aa: CASSLEQGVAKNIQYF
CDR3nt: TGTGCCAGCAGCTTGGAACAGGGGGTAGCCAAAAACATTCAGTACTTC
j_gene: TRBJ2-4
v_gene: TRBV11-2
abundance: many
d_gene: TRBD1

CDR3aa: CASSLDRGPYNEQFF
CDR3nt: TGTGCCAGCAGCCTCGACAGGGGCCCCTACAATGAGCAGTTCTTC
j_gene: TRBJ2-1
v_gene: TRBV11-2
abundance: many
d_gene: TRBD1

CDR3aa: CASSPGQNYEQYF
CDR3nt: TGTGCCAGCAGCCCGGGACAGAACTACGAGCAGTACTTC
j_gene: TRBJ2-7
v_gene: TRBV28
abundance: few
d_gene: TRBD1

CDR3aa: CSVEGWDRVRTDTQYF
CDR3nt: TGCAGCGTTGAAGGGTGGGACAGGGTGAGGACAGATACGCAGTATTTT
j_gene: TRBJ2-3
v_gene: TRBV29-1
abundance: few
d_gene: TRBD1

CDR3aa: CASSGVRDKAYNEQFF
CDR3nt: TGTGCCAGCTCAGGTGTCCGGGACAAAGCCTACAATGAGCAGTTCTTC
j_gene: TRBJ2-1
v_gene: TRBV18
abundance: many
d_gene: -

CDR3aa: CAISESTGLNYSYTF
CDR3nt: TGTGCCATCAGTGAGTCTACAGGGCTCAATTATAGCTACACCTTC
j_gene: TRBJ1-2
v_gene: TRBV10-3
abundance: once
d_gene: -

CDR3aa: CASFEVGPMNTEAFF
CDR3nt: TGCGCCAGCTTCGAAGTGGGGCCGATGAACACTGAAGCTTTCTTT
j_gene: TRBJ1-1
v_gene: TRBV5-1
abundance: few
d_gene: -

CDR3aa: CASSLEGTSATEAFF
CDR3nt: TGTGCCAGCAGCTTGGAGGGGACGTCGGCCACTGAAGCTTTCTTT
j_gene: TRBJ1-1
v_gene: TRBV5-4
abundance: few
d_gene: -